The present T cell receptor beta chain was sequenced within a study of T-cell memory formation after mild COVID-19. Study-wide results and limits: The appearance of some responding clones in pre-infection memory suggested that cross-reactive memory joined. The authors did not confirm SARS-CoV-2 specificity of second-wave clones peaking day 37. Clones that contracted from day 15 to 85 were balanced CD4/CD8, while later expanders leaned CD4+.

CDR3 size: 15 residues. The germline gives CDR1 SGHRS, CDR2 YFSETQ. After removal of 0 bases from V and 5 bases from J, the junction contained 5 bases not matched to a gene. The authors produced TCR alpha and TCR beta cDNA libraries with sample barcodes and UMIs by 5'RACE using constant-segment primers. TCRdb independently ran MiXCR on the 5' RACE reads; one entry per CDR3 protein. The sample yields hundreds of thousands of distinct CDR3 sequences, around 17% seen once. Concerning this clonotype itself: Its antigen is not identified.

This sequence was found in a man younger than 30 who had mild COVID-19 (a few samples of this study predate the infection). Cell type and time point are not known. Sequencing was done on a sample of PBMCs or a T cell subset sorted from them (not recorded which). The chain uses TRBV5-1 and TRBJ2-3, with 8 nucleotides matching TRBD2. The CDR3 DNA is TGCGCCAGCAGCTTGGAACGCGGGGGGTTAGATACGCAGTATTTT. Amino acids: CASSLERGGLDTQYF.